This T cell receptor beta chain was observed in a study of early stage breast cancer tumors. Study summary: Most invasive tumors, about 75% of the 16, were ER+/PR+/HER2-. Points from the study as a whole: Compared with adjacent normal breast tissue, tumors showed roughly 2.5-fold greater T cell density and higher clonality. In most of the 16 patients, blood comparison separated tumor from normal breast. Most shared enriched TCRB sequences were commonly generated ones.

Measured with immunoSEQ multiplex PCR; TCRdb has only the in-frame clones, and not every one. Here the sample spans about 29,000 clones, about 83% being singletons. As concerns this clone: Its antigen is undetermined.

Per the germline V gene, CDR1 is LGHNA and CDR2 is YSLEER. Trimming at V came to 0 bases and at J to 4 bases, leaving 4 bases not matched to a gene. This CDR3 is built from 16 residues. The sequence derives from a person aged 50-59 years with breast cancer. The V call is TRBV4-3, the J call TRBJ1-3, with TRBD1 matching 9 bases. Source material: blood. This CDR3 reads CASSQEAGTGGNTIYF. In DNA, the CDR3 is TGCGCCAGCAGCCAAGAAGCCGGGACAGGGGGAAACACCATATATTTT.